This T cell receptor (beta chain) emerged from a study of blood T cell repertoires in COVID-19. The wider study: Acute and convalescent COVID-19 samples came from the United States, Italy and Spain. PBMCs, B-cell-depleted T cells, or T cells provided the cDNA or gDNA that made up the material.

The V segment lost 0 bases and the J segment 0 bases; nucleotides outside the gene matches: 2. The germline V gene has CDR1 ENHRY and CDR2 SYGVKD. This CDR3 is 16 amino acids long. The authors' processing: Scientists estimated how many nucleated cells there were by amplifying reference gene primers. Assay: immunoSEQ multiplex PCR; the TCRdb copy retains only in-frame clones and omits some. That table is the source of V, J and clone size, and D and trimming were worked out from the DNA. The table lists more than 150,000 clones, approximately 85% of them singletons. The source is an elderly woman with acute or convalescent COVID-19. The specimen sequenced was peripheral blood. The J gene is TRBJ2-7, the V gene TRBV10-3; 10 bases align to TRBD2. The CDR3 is CAISESLAGDSYEQYF. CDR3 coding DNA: TGTGCCATCAGTGAGTCGCTAGCGGGGGACTCCTACGAGCAGTACTTC.